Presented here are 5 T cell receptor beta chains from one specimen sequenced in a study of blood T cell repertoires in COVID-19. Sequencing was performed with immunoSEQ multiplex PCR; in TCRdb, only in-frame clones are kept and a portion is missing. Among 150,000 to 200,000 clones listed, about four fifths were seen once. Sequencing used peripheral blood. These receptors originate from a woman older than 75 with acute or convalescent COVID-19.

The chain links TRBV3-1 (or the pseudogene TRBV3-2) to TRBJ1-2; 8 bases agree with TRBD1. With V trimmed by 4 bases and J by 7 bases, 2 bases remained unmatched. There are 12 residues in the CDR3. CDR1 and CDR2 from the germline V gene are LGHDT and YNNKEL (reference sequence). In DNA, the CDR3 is TGTGCCAGCAGCCTTACAGGGGGTGGCTACACCTTC. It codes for CASSLTGGGYTF.

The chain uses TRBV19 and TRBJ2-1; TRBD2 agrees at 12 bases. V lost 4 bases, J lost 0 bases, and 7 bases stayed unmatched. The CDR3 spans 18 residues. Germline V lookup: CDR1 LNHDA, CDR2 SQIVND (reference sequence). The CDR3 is CASSNLAGGPGSYNEQFF. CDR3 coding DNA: TGTGCCAGTAGTAACCTAGCGGGAGGGCCTGGCTCCTACAATGAGCAGTTCTTC.

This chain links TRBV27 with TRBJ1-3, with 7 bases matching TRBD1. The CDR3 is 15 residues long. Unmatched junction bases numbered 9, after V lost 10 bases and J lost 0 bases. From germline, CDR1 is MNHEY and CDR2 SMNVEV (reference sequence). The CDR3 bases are TGTGCCACCGGCAGTAGGACAGGCTCTGGAAACACCATATATTTT. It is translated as CATGSRTGSGNTIYF.

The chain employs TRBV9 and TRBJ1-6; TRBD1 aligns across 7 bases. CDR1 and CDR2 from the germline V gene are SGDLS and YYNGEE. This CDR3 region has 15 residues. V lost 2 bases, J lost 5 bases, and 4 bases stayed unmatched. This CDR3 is CASSVRDSNNSPLHF. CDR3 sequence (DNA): TGTGCCAGCAGCGTCCGGGACAGTAATAATTCACCCCTCCACTTT. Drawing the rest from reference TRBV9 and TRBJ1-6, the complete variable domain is DSGVTQTPKHLITATGQRVTLRCSPRSGDLSVYWYQQSLDQGLQFLIQYYNGEERAKGNILERFSAQQFPDLHSELNLSSLELGDSALYFCASSVRDSNNSPLHFGNGTRLTVT.

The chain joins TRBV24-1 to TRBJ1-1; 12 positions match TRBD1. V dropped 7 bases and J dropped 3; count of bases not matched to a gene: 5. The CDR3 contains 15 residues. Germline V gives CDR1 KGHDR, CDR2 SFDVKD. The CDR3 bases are TGTGCCACCAGGGGGACAGGGGGCAGGGACACTGAAGCTTTCTTT. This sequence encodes CATRGTGGRDTEAFF.